This T cell receptor beta chain was identified in a study of Ad26.COV2.S vaccination and SARS-CoV-2 variants. Stated treatment: about 20 received Ad26.COV2.S at low or high dose, single or two shots; five or six received placebo; per-sample allocation not given. At day 63 after the first vaccine or placebo injection, samples were drawn. TCRdb keeps only in-frame clones here, not all; method: immunoSEQ multiplex PCR. The profile shows hundreds of thousands of clones, roughly nine tenths of them singletons. There are 15 residues in the CDR3. CDR1 GTSNPN and CDR2 SVGIG come from the germline V gene (reference sequence). V dropped 0 bases and J dropped 2; count of bases not matched to a gene: 3.

The V call is TRBV30, the J call TRBJ2-3; TRBD2 agrees at 9 bases. The sample was peripheral blood, taken in a trial of Ad26.COV2.S vaccine versus placebo. The source is a person between 18 and 65 years old who received the Ad26.COV2.S COVID-19 vaccine or a placebo. The CDR3 protein is CAWSVERGATDTQYF. The DNA of the CDR3 is TGTGCCTGGAGTGTAGAGCGGGGGGCCACAGATACGCAGTATTTT.